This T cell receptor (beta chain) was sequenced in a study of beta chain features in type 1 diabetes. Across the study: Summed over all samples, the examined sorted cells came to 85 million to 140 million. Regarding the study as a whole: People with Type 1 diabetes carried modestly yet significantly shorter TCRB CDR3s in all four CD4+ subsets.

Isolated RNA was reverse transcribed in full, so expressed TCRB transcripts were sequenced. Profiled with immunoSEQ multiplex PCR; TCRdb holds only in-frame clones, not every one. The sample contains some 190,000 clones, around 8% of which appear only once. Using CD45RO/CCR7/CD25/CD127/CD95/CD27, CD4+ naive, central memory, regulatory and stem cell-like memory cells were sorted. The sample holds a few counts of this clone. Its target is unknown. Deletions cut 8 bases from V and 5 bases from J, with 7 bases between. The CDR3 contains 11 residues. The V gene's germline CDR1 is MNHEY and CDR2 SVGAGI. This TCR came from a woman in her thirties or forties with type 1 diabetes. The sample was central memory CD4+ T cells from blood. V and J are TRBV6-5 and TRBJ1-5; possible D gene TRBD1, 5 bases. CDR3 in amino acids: CASGGDQPQHF. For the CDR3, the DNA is TGTGCCAGCGGAGGGGATCAGCCCCAGCATTTT.